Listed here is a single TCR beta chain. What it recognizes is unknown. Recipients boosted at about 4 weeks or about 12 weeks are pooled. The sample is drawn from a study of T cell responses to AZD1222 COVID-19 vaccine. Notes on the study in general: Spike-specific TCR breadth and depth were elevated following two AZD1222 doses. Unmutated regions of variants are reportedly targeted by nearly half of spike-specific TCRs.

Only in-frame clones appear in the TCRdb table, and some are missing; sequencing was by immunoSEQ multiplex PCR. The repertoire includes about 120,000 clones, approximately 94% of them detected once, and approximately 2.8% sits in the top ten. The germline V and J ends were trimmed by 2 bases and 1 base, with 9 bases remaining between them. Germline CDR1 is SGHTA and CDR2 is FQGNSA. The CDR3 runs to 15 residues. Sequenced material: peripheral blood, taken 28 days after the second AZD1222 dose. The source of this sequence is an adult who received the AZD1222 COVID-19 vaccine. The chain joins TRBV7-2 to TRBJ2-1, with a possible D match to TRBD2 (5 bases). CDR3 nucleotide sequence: TGTGCCAGCAGCTTACGGGATTTGTCCTACAATGAGCAGTTCTTC. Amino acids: CASSLRDLSYNEQFF.